This T cell receptor (beta chain) was recovered during a study of blood T cell repertoires in COVID-19. This clone was found a few times. Clones were read by immunoSEQ multiplex PCR, and TCRdb kept only the in-frame ones, dropping some. The table has tens of thousands of clones, 75% to 85% seen once; the top ten hold less than 8%. Unmatched junction bases numbered 9, after V lost 7 bases and J lost 0 bases. Germline CDR1 LNHDA, CDR2 SQIVND (reference sequence). The CDR3 sequence is 16 residues long. This TCR derives from a woman aged 55-75 years with acute or convalescent COVID-19. Sequencing was done on a sample of peripheral blood. The genes are TRBV19 and TRBJ1-3; 7 positions match TRBD1. This CDR3 reads CASTLRTGRSGNTIYF. The CDR3 coding sequence is TGTGCCAGTACCCTAAGGACAGGACGCTCTGGAAACACCATATATTTT. Looking up the rest from reference TRBV19 and TRBJ1-3 gives the full variable domain: DGGITQSPKYLFRKEGQNVTLSCEQNLNHDAMYWYRQDPGQGLRLIYYSQIVNDFQKGDIAEGYSVSREKKESFPLTVTSAQKNPTAFYLCASTLRTGRSGNTIYFGEGSWLTVV.